A single sample gave rise to the 16 T cell receptor beta chains below, sequenced in a study of human T cells and chemical hapten exposure. Time point reported: patch test 1, 2 weeks after DPC sensitization. Regarding treatment: therapeutic diphenylcyclopropenone sensitization with weekly scalp DPC. TCRdb re-analysed the RACE reads in MiXCR, keeping a single row per CDR3 protein. Among roughly 360,000 distinct CDR3 sequences listed, around 4.8% were seen once. Specimen: whole blood, collected in connection with sensitization to the hapten diphenylcyclopropenone (DPC). The origin of the receptors is a woman aged 45-60 years with alopecia areata. Some clones in this sample may be carry-over from other donors' samples.

This clonotype occurred many times. The chain is built from TRBV5-6 and TRBJ2-5; the match to TRBD1 covers 7 bases. There are 14 residues in the CDR3. Germline V lookup: CDR1 SGHDT, CDR2 YYEEEE. V shed 3 bases, J shed 3 bases, and the junction held 5 bases outside the gene matches. CDR3 loop: CASSWGTAKETQYF. CDR3 coding DNA: TGTGCCAGCAGCTGGGGGACAGCGAAAGAGACCCAGTACTTC.

This clonotype was picked up many times. This chain uses TRBV12-3 or TRBV12-4 with TRBJ1-2; D uncertain. V dropped 3 bases and J dropped 0 bases, with 8 bases sitting between them. This CDR3 comprises 14 residues. The CDR3 spells CASSLAVANYGYTF. The CDR3, as DNA: TGTGCCAGCAGTTTGGCGGTCGCTAACTATGGCTACACCTTC.

The rearrangement uses TRBV20-1 and TRBJ2-3; TRBD2 matches at 10 bases. The J segment lost 5 bases and the V segment lost 1 base, leaving 6 bases of the junction unmatched. CDR3 length: 15 residues. The germline CDR1 and CDR2 sequences are DFQATT and SNEGSKA (reference sequence). This CDR3 is CSARVSGGAQDTQYF. CDR3 coding DNA: TGCAGTGCTAGAGTGAGCGGGGGGGCCCAAGATACGCAGTATTTT.

This clonotype has more than one count but fewer than ten. The rearrangement links TRBV13 to TRBJ2-4, with 7 nucleotides matching TRBD2. The CDR3 has 15 residues. Germline CDR1 PRHDT, CDR2 FYEKMQ (reference sequence). With V trimmed by 3 bases and J by 2 bases, 4 bases remained unmatched. CDR3 in DNA: TGTGCCAGCAGCTTCCGGCGGGAGACCAAAAACATTCAGTACTTC. Translation: CASSFRRETKNIQYF.

This clonotype was counted many times. The chain recombines TRBV2 with TRBJ2-1, with 7 bases that match TRBD1. CDR1 and CDR2 (germline): SNHLY, FYNNEI. Trimming cost V 8 bases and J 1 base; bases outside gene matches: 8. This CDR3 region has 15 residues. CDR3 in DNA: TGTGCCAGCGCACCAGGGGGAAGATCCTACAATGAGCAGTTCTTC. Translated, it gives CASAPGGRSYNEQFF. The full variable domain, in which reference TRBV2 and TRBJ2-1 provide the parts outside the CDR3, is EPEVTQTPSHQVTQMGQEVILRCVPISNHLYFYWYRQILGQKVEFLVSFYNNEISEKSEIFDDQFSVERPDGSNFTLKIRSTKLEDSAMYFCASAPGGRSYNEQFFGPGTRLTVL.

This clonotype was found many times. J is TRBJ2-7 and V is TRBV15, with TRBD1 matching over 10 bases. This CDR3 is built from 15 residues. The V segment lost 0 bases and the J segment 7 bases; nucleotides outside the gene matches: 6. Germline V gene lookup returns CDR1 LNHNV and CDR2 YYDKDF (reference sequence). CDR3: CATSRDPGTGEEQYF. The CDR3, as DNA: TGTGCCACCAGCAGAGATCCCGGGACAGGGGAAGAGCAGTACTTC.

Only a few counts were recorded for this clonotype. The V call is TRBV6-6, the J call TRBJ1-2; D not resolved. There are 13 residues in the CDR3. Trimming left V 4 bases short and J 4 bases short, with 10 bases between. The V gene's germline CDR1 is MNHNY and CDR2 SVGAGI (reference sequence). The CDR3 loop is CASSFPGGYGYTF. The CDR3 region has the DNA TGTGCCAGCAGTTTTCCAGGTGGCTATGGCTACACCTTC.

This clonotype was picked up many times. The chain links TRBV20-1 to TRBJ1-1; no clear D. The V and J ends lost 2 bases and 0 bases respectively, with 13 bases between them. Germline V lookup: CDR1 DFQATT, CDR2 SNEGSKA (reference sequence). The CDR3 extends over 15 amino acids. CDR3 protein: CSARKGEGMNTEAFF. As DNA, the CDR3 is TGCAGTGCTAGAAAGGGTGAGGGAATGAACACTGAAGCTTTCTTT.

There are many counts of this clonotype. The chain recombines TRBV15 with TRBJ1-5, with D possibly being TRBD1 (6 bases). V was pared by 5 bases and J by 4 bases, with 12 bases between. CDR1 and CDR2 (germline): LNHNV, YYDKDF (reference sequence). The CDR3 length is 14 residues. The CDR3 nucleotides are TGTGCCACCAGCGGCGGGACATTTAATCAGCCCCAGCATTTT. It encodes CATSGGTFNQPQHF. Full variable domain (rest looked up from reference TRBV15 and TRBJ1-5): DAMVIQNPRYQVTQFGKPVTLSCSQTLNHNVMYWYQQKSSQAPKLLFHYYDKDFNNEADTPDNFQSRRPNTSFCFLDIRSPGLGDTAMYLCATSGGTFNQPQHFGDGTRLSIL.

The sample holds many counts of this clonotype. One junction end disagrees with the germline gene, perhaps due to a read error. The chain has TRBV11-2 and TRBJ2-1; unclear D gene. This CDR3 is built from 16 residues. CDR1 SGHAT and CDR2 FQNNGV come from the germline V gene. CDR3 residues: CASSIEDGIPYNEQFF. DNA for the CDR3: TGTGCCAGCAGCATAGAGGATGGGATTCCCTACAATGAGCAGTTCTTC.

The chain recombines TRBV4-1 with TRBJ1-5; no firm D call. Trimming pared 3 bases from V and 7 bases from J, leaving 13 bases between. The CDR3 consists of 14 residues. Germline V gene data show CDR1 as MGHRA and CDR2 as YSYEKL. CDR3 residues: CASSQPNIGQPQHF. CDR3 DNA: TGCGCCAGCAGCCAGCCGAACATAGGGCAGCCCCAGCATTTT.

In this sample, this clonotype turned up a few times. CDR3 coding DNA: TGTGCCAGCAGCGTAGAGGGCGGGATGAACACTGAAGCTTTCTTT. Translated: CASSVEGGMNTEAFF. V is TRBV9 and J is TRBJ1-1; D is undetermined. V lost 0 bases to trimming and J lost 0 bases, with 9 bases between them. The germline V gene has CDR1 SGDLS and CDR2 YYNGEE. This CDR3 has 15 amino acids.

This clonotype was seen repeatedly, ten times or more. The chain employs TRBV7-3 and TRBJ1-2, with D possibly TRBD1 on 6 matching bases. The CDR3 is 13 residues long. The germline V gene encodes CDR1 SGHTA and CDR2 FQGTGA. Trimming removed 1 base from V and 8 bases from J, with 11 bases in between. CDR3 region: CASSLRSGEGYTF. The CDR3 DNA follows: TGTGCCAGCAGCTTAAGGTCAGGGGAAGGCTACACCTTC.

V usage is TRBV24-1 and J usage is TRBJ2-3, with 8 nucleotides matching TRBD2. CDR3 length equals 17 residues. The V segment lost 4 bases and the J segment 2 bases; nucleotides outside the gene matches: 10. Germline CDR1 reads KGHDR; CDR2 reads SFDVKD. This chain's CDR3 is CATSEPSFGRDTDTQYF. CDR3 bases: TGTGCCACCAGTGAACCCTCCTTCGGGAGGGACACAGATACGCAGTATTTT.

Ten or more counts support this clonotype. This chain links TRBV12-3 or TRBV12-4 with TRBJ2-7, with D maybe TRBD2 (6 bases). The CDR3 has 11 residues. Trimming took 6 bases from V and 10 from J, leaving 13 bases between them. CDR3 DNA: TGTGCCAGCAGCCTTGGGGGGATTCAGTACTTC. Protein product: CASSLGGIQYF.

J is TRBJ2-7 and V is TRBV30; no reliable D call. The CDR3 is 12 amino acids. Germline CDR1 is GTSNPN and CDR2 is SVGIG (reference sequence). With 3 bases removed from V and 5 bases from J, the gap between germline ends came to 11 bases. The CDR3 sequence: CAWRLTANEQYF. The CDR3 nucleotides read TGTGCCTGGAGGCTGACGGCCAACGAGCAGTACTTC.